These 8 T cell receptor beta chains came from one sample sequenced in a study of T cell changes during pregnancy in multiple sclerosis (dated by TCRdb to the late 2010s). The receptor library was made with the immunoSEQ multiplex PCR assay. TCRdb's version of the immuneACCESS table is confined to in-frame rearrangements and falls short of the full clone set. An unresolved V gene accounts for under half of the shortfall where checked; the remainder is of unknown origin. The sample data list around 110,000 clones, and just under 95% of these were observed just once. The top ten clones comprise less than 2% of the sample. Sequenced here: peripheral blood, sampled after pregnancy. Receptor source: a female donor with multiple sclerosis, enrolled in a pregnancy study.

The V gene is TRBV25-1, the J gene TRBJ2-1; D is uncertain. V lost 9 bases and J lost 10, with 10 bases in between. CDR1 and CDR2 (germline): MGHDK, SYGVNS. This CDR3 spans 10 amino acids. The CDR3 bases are TGTGCCAGTCGTCCCGGGGAGCAGTTCTTC. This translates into CASRPGEQFF.

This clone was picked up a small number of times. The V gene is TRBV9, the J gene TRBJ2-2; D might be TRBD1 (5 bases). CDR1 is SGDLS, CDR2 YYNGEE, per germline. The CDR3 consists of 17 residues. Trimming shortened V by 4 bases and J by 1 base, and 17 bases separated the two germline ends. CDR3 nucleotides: TGTGCCAGCAGCACCCACTTTAGTCAGGGGAACACCGGGGAGCTGTTTTTT. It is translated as CASSTHFSQGNTGELFF.

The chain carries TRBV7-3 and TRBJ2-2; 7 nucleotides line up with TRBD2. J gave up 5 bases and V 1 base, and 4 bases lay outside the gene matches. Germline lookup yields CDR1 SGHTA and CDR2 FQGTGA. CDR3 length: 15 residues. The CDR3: CASSLSGRGTGELFF. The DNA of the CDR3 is TGTGCCAGCAGCTTAAGCGGGAGAGGAACCGGGGAGCTGTTTTTT. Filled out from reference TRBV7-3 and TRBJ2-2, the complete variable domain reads GAGVSQTPSNKVTEKGKYVELRCDPISGHTALYWYRQSLGQGPEFLIYFQGTGAADDSGLPNDRFFAVRPEGSVSTLKIQRTERGDSAVYLCASSLSGRGTGELFFGEGSRLTVL.

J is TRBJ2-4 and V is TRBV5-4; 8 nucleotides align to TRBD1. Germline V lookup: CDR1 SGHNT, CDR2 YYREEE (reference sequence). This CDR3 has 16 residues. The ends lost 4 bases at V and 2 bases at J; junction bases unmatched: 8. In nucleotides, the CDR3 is TGTGCCAGCAGCACGGGACAGGCGCGAACCAAAAACATTCAGTACTTC. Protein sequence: CASSTGQARTKNIQYF.

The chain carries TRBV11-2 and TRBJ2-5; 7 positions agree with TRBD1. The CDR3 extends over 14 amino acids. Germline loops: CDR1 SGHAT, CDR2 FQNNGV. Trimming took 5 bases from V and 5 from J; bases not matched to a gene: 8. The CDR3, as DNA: TGTGCCAGCAGCCGACAGGGATCCATGGAGACCCAGTACTTC. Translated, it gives CASSRQGSMETQYF.

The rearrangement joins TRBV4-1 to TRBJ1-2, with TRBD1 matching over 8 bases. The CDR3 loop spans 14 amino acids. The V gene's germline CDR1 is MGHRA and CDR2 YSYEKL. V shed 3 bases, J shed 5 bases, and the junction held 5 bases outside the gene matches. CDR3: CASSHLTGEYGYTF. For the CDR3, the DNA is TGCGCCAGCAGCCATTTGACAGGGGAGTATGGCTACACCTTC.

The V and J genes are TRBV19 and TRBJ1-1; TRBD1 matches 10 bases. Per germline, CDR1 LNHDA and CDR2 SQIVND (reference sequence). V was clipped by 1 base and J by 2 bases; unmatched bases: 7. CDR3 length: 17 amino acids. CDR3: CASSIGSGTGVNTEAFF. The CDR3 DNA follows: TGTGCCAGTAGTATAGGGTCCGGGACAGGGGTTAACACTGAAGCTTTCTTT.

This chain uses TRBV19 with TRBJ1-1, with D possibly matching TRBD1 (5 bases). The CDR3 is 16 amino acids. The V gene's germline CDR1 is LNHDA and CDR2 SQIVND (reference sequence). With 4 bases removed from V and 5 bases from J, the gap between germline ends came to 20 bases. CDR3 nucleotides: TGTGCCAGTAGTAGCAAAGGATACGGACAAGGTACTGAAGCTTTCTTT. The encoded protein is CASSSKGYGQGTEAFF.